This TCR beta chain comes out of a study of identical twins. Whole-study findings and limits: Fewer insertions marked abundant cord blood beta clonotypes; young adult naive trended weakly, memory not at all.

This clonotype was detected only a few times. Its specificity is unknown. A universal primer site was incorporated via template switching, and the cDNA contained unique molecular identifiers. Via MiXCR, TCRdb re-called the 5' RACE reads, giving one row per CDR3 protein. The repertoire consists of 500,000 to 700,000 distinct CDR3 sequences, with roughly 7.2% occurring once and the leading ten covering 1.6%. This CDR3 spans 15 amino acids. V was trimmed by 3 bases and J by 2 bases, leaving 14 bases between them. The germline CDR1 and CDR2 sequences are SGHTA and FQGNSA. These same records also appear under a second study, on yellow fever vaccine responses in identical twins.

Specimen: PBMCs. V and J are TRBV7-2 and TRBJ2-7, with a weak D call TRBD2 (6 bases). The receptor was isolated from a young woman in good health. CDR3 sequence (DNA): TGTGCCAGCAGCTTGGGGGGAGGACCGACCTACGAGCAGTACTTC. This encodes CASSLGGGPTYEQYF.